This TCR beta chain was captured by sequencing in a study of CXCR3-negative and CXCR3-positive naive CD8 T cells. CDR3 size: 14 residues. The germline CDR1 and CDR2 sequences are SQVTM and ANQGSEA. Libraries of TRB cDNA were made by 5' RACE and carried UMIs. Reanalyzing the 5' RACE reads, TCRdb keeps one entry per CDR3 protein, without DNA. This sample contains about 41,000 distinct CDR3 sequences. As for this clonotype: What it recognizes is unknown.

Study outcomes and limitations: The majority of assays used fresh PBMCs, and CXCR3 expression partially decreased after cryopreservation. Comparably high diversity marked both naive subsets, whereas memory CD8+ cells had much lower diversity.

CD45RO-CCR7+CD27+CD95- was the phenotype of naive CD8+ T cells. The chain couples TRBV29-1 to TRBJ2-3; no DNA is available, so the TRBD1 call from TCRdb remains unchecked. The receptor comes from a human donor in good health. Some clones in this sample may be carry-over from other donors' samples. Sequenced input: naive CXCR3- CD8+ T cells from blood. Subset indicated: CD45RO-CCR7+CD27+CD95- naive CD8+ T cells lacking CXCR3 (TNR3-). CDR3 sequence reads: CSVEGGQVGDTQYF.